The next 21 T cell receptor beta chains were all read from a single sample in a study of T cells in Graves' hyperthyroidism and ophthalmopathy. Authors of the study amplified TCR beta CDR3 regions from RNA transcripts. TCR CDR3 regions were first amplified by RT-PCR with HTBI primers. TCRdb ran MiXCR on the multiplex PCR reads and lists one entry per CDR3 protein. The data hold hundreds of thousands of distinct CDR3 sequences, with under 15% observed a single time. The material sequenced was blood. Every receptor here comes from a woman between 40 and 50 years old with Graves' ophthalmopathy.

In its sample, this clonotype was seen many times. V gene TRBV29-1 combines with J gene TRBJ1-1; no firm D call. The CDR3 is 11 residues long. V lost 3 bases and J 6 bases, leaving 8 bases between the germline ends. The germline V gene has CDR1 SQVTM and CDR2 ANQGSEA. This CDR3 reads CSVEYGAEAFF. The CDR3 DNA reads TGCAGCGTTGAGTATGGCGCTGAAGCTTTCTTT.

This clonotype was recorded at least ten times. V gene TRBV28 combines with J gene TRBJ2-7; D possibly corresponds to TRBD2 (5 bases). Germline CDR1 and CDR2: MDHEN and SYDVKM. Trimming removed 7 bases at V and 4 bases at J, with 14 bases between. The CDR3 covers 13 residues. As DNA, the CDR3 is TGTGCCAGCATCCAACGGGAAGGTTACGAGCAGTACTTC. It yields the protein CASIQREGYEQYF.

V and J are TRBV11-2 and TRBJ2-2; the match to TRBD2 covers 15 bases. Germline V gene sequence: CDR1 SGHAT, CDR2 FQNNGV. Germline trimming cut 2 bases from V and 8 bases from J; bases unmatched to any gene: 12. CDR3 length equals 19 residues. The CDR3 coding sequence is TGTGCCAGCAGCTTATTTACCCGGACTAGCGGGAGGGTCCTAGGGGAGCTGTTTTTT. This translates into CASSLFTRTSGRVLGELFF.

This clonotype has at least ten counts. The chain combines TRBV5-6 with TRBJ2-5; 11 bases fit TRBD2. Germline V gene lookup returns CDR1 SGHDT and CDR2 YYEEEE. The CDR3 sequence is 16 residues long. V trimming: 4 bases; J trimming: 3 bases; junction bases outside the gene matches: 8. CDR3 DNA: TGTGCCAGCAGCAACGTATTTAGCGGGAGGGAAGAGACCCAGTACTTC. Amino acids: CASSNVFSGREETQYF.

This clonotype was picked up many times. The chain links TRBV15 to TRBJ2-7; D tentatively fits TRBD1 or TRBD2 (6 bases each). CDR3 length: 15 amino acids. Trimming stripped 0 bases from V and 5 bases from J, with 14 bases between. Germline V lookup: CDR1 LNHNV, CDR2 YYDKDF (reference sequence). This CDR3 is CATSRDGGGWHEQYF. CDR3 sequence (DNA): TGTGCCACCAGCAGAGACGGAGGGGGTTGGCACGAGCAGTACTTC.

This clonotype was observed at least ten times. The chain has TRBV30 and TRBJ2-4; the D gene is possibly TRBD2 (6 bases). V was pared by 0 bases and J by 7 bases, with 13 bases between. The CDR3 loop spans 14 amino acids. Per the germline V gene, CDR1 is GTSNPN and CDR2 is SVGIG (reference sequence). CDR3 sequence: CAWSVNGGINIQYF. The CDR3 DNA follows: TGTGCCTGGAGTGTAAATGGGGGGATCAACATTCAGTACTTC. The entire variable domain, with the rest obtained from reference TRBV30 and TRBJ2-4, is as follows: SQTIHQWPATLVQPVGSPLSLECTVEGTSNPNLYWYRQAAGRGLQLLFYSVGIGQISSEVPQNLSASRPQDRQFILSSKKLLLSDSGFYLCAWSVNGGINIQYFGAGTRLSVL.

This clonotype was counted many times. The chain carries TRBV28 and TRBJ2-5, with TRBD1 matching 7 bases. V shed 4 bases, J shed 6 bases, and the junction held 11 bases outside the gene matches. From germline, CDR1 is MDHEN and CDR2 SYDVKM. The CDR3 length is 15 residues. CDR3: CASSSNKDRPKTQYF. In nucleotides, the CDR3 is TGTGCCAGCAGTTCAAACAAGGACAGGCCTAAGACCCAGTACTTC.

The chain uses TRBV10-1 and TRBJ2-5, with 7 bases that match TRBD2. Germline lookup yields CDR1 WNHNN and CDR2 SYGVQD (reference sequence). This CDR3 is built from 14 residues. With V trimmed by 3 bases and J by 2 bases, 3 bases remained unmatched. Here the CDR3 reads CASSESAGQETQYF. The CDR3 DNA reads TGCGCCAGCAGTGAATCAGCGGGGCAAGAGACCCAGTACTTC.

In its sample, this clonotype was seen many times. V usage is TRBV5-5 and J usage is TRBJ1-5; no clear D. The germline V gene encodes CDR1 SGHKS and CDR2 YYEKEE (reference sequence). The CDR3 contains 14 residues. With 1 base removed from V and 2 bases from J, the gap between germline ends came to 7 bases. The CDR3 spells CASSLITGNQPQHF. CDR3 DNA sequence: TGTGCCAGCAGCTTGATAACAGGCAATCAGCCCCAGCATTTT.

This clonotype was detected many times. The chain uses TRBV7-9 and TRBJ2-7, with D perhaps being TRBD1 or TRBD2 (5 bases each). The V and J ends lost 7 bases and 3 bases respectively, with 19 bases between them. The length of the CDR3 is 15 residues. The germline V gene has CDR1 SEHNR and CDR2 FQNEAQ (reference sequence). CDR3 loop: CASTDSGVGDYEQYF. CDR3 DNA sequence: TGTGCCAGCACCGATAGTGGGGTGGGGGACTACGAGCAGTACTTC.

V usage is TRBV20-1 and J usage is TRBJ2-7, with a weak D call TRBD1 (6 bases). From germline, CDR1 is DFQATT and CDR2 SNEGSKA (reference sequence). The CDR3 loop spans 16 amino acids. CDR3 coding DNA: TGCACCATGCTAGGGACAAGGCCCACCGGAGCCTACGAGCAGTACTTC. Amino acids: CTMLGTRPTGAYEQYF.

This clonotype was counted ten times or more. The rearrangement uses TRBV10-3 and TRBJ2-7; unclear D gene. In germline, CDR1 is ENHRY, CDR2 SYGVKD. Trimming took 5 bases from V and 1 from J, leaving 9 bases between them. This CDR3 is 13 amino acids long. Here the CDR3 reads CAISYSSSYEQYF. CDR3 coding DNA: TGTGCCATCAGTTACAGTTCTTCCTACGAGCAGTACTTC.

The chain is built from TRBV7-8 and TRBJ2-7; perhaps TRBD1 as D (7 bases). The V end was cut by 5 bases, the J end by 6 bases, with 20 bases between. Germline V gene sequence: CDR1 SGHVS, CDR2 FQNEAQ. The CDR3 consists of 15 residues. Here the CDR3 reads CASSAGQEGLSEQYF. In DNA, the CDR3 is TGTGCCAGCAGCGCCGGACAGGAGGGTCTAAGCGAGCAGTACTTC.

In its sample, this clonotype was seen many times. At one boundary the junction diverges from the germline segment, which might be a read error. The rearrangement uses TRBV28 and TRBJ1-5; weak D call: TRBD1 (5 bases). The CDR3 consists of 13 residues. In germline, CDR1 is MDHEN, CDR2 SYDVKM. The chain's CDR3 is CASRNLSKGSWTF. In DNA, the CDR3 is TGTGCCAGCAGGAATCTAAGTAAAGGGAGCTGGACATTT.

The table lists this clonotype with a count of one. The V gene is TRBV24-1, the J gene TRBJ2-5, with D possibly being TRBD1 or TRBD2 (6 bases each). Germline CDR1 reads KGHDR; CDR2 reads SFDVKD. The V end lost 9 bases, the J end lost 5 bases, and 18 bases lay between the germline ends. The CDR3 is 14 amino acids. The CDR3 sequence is CATASTGGGETQYF. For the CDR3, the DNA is TGTGCCACCGCCAGCACCGGGGGCGGTGAGACCCAGTACTTC.

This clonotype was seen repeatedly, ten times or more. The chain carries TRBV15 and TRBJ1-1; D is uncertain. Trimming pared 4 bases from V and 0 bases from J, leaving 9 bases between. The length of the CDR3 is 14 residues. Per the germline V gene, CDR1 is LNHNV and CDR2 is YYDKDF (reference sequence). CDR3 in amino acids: CATSKPNVNTEAFF. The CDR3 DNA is TGTGCCACCAGCAAACCGAACGTGAACACTGAAGCTTTCTTT.

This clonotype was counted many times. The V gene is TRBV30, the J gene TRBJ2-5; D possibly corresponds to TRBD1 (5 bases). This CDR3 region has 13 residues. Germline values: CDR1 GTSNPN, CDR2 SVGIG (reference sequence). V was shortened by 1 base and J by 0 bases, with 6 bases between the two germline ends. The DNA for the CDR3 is TGTGCCTGGAGTGAGGGGTACCAAGAGACCCAGTACTTC. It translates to CAWSEGYQETQYF. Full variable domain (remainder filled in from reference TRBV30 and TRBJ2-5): SQTIHQWPATLVQPVGSPLSLECTVEGTSNPNLYWYRQAAGRGLQLLFYSVGIGQISSEVPQNLSASRPQDRQFILSSKKLLLSDSGFYLCAWSEGYQETQYFGPGTRLLVL.

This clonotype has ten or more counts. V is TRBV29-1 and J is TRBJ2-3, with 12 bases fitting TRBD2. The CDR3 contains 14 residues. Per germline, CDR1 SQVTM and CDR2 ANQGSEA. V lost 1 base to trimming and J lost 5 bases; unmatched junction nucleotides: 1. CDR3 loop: CSVEVGLAGDTQYF. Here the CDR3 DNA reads TGCAGCGTTGAAGTGGGACTAGCGGGAGATACGCAGTATTTT.

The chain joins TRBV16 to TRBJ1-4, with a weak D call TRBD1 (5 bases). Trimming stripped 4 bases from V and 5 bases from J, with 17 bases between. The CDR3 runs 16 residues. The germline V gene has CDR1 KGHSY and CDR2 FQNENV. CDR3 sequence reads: CASSPPSGTGNEKLFF. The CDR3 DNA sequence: TGTGCCAGCAGCCCACCCTCCGGGACGGGAAATGAAAAACTGTTTTTT.

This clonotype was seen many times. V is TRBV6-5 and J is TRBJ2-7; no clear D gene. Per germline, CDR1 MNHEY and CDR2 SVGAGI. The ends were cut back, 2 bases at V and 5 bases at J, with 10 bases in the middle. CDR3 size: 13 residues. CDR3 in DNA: TGTGCCAGCAGTTACAGCGATTTCGACGAGCAGTACTTC. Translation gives CASSYSDFDEQYF.

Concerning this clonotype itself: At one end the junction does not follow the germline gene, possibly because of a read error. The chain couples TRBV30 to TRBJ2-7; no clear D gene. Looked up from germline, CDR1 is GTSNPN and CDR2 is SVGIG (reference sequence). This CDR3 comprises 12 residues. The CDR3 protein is CAWSYTAYEQYF. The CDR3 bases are TGTGCCTGGAGTTACACAGCCTACGAACAGTACTTC.